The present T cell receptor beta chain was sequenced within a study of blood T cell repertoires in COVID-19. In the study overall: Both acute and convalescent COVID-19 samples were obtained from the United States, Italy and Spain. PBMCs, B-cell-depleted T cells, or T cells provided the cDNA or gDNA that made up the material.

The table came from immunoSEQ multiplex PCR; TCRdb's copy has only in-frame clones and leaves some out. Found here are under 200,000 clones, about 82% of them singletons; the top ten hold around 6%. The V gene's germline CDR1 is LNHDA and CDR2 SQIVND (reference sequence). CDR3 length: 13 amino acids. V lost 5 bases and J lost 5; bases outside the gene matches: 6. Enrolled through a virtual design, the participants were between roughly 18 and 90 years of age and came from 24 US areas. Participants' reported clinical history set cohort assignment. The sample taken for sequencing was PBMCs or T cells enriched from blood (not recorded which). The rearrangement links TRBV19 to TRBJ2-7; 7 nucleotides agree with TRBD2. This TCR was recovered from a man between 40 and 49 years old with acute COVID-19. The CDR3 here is CASSLRRGDEQYF. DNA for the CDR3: TGTGCCAGTAGTCTACGACGGGGGGACGAGCAGTACTTC.